This T cell receptor (beta chain) was profiled in a study of blood T cell repertoires in COVID-19. Whole-study context: Specimens from acute and convalescent COVID-19 originated in the United States, Italy and Spain. PBMCs, B-cell-depleted T cells, or T cells were the source of the cDNA or gDNA that made up the material.

Methods used by the authors: By means of reference gene primer amplification, nucleated cell counts were estimated. Sequencing used immunoSEQ multiplex PCR; TCRdb keeps in-frame clones, though not all of them. The V and J calls and the clone size are those of that table, but D and trimming were determined from the DNA. Of 170,000 or so clones listed, just over 85% are singletons. This clone has a single count. The CDR3 totals 18 residues. In germline, CDR1 is MRHNA, CDR2 SNTAGT. V lost 6 bases, J lost 0 bases, and 9 bases stayed unmatched. The chain is built from TRBV6-4 and TRBJ2-3; 13 bases fit TRBD2. The sequenced material came from peripheral blood. The origin of this receptor is a man in his fifties or sixties with active or convalescent COVID-19. CDR3 loop: CASRDGTSGAHSTDTQYF. The DNA of the CDR3 is TGTGCCAGCAGGGACGGGACTAGCGGGGCCCATAGCACAGATACGCAGTATTTT.